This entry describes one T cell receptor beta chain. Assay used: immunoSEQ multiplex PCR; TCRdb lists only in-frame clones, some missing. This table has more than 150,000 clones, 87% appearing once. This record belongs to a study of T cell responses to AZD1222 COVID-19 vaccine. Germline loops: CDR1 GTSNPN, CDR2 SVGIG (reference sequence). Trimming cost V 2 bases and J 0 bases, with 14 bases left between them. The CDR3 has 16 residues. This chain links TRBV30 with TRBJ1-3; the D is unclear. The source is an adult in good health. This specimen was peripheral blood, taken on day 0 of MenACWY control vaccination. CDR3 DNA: TGTGCCTGGAGTCAAGGTTTTCCGGGCTCTGGAAACACCATATATTTT. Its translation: CAWSQGFPGSGNTIYF.